One and the same sample provided the 7 T cell receptor beta chains below, sequenced in a study of cytomegalovirus exposure and HLA in healthy donors. The primer mix had 60 Vbeta and 13 Jbeta primers. Sequencing used immunoSEQ multiplex PCR; TCRdb keeps in-frame clones, though not all of them. The data contain fewer than 90,000 clones, roughly 79% of them singletons. The sequencing sample was made of PBMCs. Every receptor here comes from a female donor in good health and CMV-seronegative.

V usage is TRBV7-2 and J usage is TRBJ2-7; TRBD2 might be the D (5 bases). The V and J ends lost 1 base and 5 bases respectively, with 24 bases between them. The CDR3 is 18 residues long. Germline CDR1 reads SGHTA; CDR2 reads FQGNSA. CDR3 coding DNA: TGTGCCAGCAGCTTAGGGAGGATGGGTCCGATAGCTCGTCACGAGCAGTACTTC. Residues: CASSLGRMGPIARHEQYF.

The V and J genes are TRBV5-1 and TRBJ2-2, with no clear D. The CDR3 is 17 amino acids. With 4 bases removed from V and 0 bases from J, the gap between germline ends came to 16 bases. The germline CDR1 and CDR2 sequences are SGHRS and YFSETQ. CDR3: CASSLALTAANTGELFF. The CDR3 DNA follows: TGCGCCAGCAGCCTCGCCCTCACCGCAGCGAACACCGGGGAGCTGTTTTTT.

This sequence joins TRBV19 and TRBJ1-5; TRBD1 agrees at 7 bases. The CDR3 is made up of 15 amino acids. The germline gives CDR1 LNHDA, CDR2 SQIVND (reference sequence). Unmatched junction bases numbered 6, after V lost 4 bases and J lost 3 bases. CDR3 sequence (DNA): TGTGCCAGTAGTACCTCGGGACAGACCAATCAGCCCCAGCATTTT. As protein: CASSTSGQTNQPQHF.

V and J are TRBV10-1 and TRBJ2-1; tentative D call: TRBD2 (7 bases). Trimming stripped 4 bases from V and 9 bases from J, with 13 bases between. This CDR3 contains 13 residues. Germline CDR1 and CDR2: WNHNN and SYGVQD (reference sequence). The CDR3 DNA reads TGCGCCAGCAGTGCCGGGGGGCAGGTTGAGCAGTTCTTC. Translated: CASSAGGQVEQFF.

V is TRBV5-6 and J is TRBJ2-6; the match to TRBD1 covers 9 bases. CDR3 length: 18 amino acids. The germline CDR1 and CDR2 sequences are SGHDT and YYEEEE. The ends lost 1 base at V and 0 bases at J; junction bases unmatched: 5. The CDR3 here is CASSLPGQGSSGANVLTF. The CDR3, as DNA: TGTGCCAGCAGCTTGCCAGGACAGGGGAGCTCTGGGGCCAACGTCCTGACTTTC.

In DNA, the CDR3 is TGTGCCAGCAGCCAAGGGTATCCTAGCGGGAACAATGAGCAGTTCTTC. As protein: CASSQGYPSGNNEQFF. This chain uses TRBV4-2 with TRBJ2-1; 9 bases line up with TRBD2. This CDR3 comprises 16 residues. Trimming at V came to 1 base and at J to 5 bases, leaving 6 bases not matched to a gene. Germline V gene data show CDR1 as LGHNA and CDR2 as YNFKEQ.

The rearrangement links TRBV5-1 to TRBJ1-6; D is perhaps TRBD1 (5 bases). The V gene lost 6 bases and the J gene lost 10 bases, with 11 bases spanning the gap. The CDR3 is 12 amino acids. Germline values: CDR1 SGHRS, CDR2 YFSETQ. In nucleotides, the CDR3 is TGCGCCAGCAAAGGGACTGGATCACCCCTCCACTTT. Translating it yields CASKGTGSPLHF.